The source of this T cell receptor (beta chain) is a study of identical twins. Broader study findings: Twin pairs had excess sharing that was weaker in beta out-of-frame sequences.

Ten or more counts support this clonotype. Its antigen is still unknown. Template switching introduced a universal primer site, and the cDNA bore unique molecular identifiers. TCRdb reprocessed the 5' RACE reads with MiXCR, giving one entry per CDR3 protein. Of approximately 690,000 distinct CDR3 sequences detected, less than 7% appear once; the ten largest clones hold around 1.9%. V lost 1 base and J 3 bases, leaving 6 bases between the germline ends. CDR3 size: 13 residues. The germline V gene encodes CDR1 SGHRS and CDR2 YFSETQ. The sample comprised naive T cells sorted from blood. This sequence joins TRBV5-1 and TRBJ2-3, with unresolved D. The receptor's source is a man in his late teens or twenties in good health. DNA of the CDR3: TGCGCCAGCAGCTTGACACATACAGATACGCAGTATTTT. This translates into CASSLTHTDTQYF.